The following is a T cell receptor (beta chain) sequence with its context. In the original workflow: Amplifying reference gene primers gave estimates of nucleated cell counts. Sequencing used immunoSEQ multiplex PCR; TCRdb keeps in-frame clones, though not all of them. The V and J calls and the clone size are those of that table, but D and trimming were determined from the DNA. The table has around 190,000 clones, 82% seen once. This specimen belongs to a study of blood T cell repertoires in COVID-19. About the study: Spain, Italy and the United States supplied samples that represented acute and convalescent COVID-19. T cells, B-cell-depleted T cells, or PBMCs provided the cDNA or gDNA that served as material.

The CDR3 runs 17 residues. The junction had 9 bases not matched to a gene; V was cut back by 3 bases and J by 6 bases. The germline V gene encodes CDR1 SGHTA and CDR2 FQGNSA. Sequencing was performed on peripheral blood. The receptor was isolated from a woman in her sixties with COVID-19, enrolled during active disease. V usage is TRBV7-2 and J usage is TRBJ2-3; TRBD2 matches 13 bases. CDR3 amino acids: CASSFSTSGGPGDTQYF. The DNA for the CDR3 is TGTGCCAGCAGCTTTTCGACTAGCGGGGGGCCGGGGGATACGCAGTATTTT.